The 22 T cell receptor beta chains in this list originate from one sample, sequenced in a study of blood T cells in healthy people across ages. Through a sample-barcoded 5' primer and a J-beta primer mix, a second PCR was run for roughly 7 to 12 cycles. Via MiXCR, TCRdb re-called the 5' RACE reads, giving one row per CDR3 protein. The table records hundreds of thousands of distinct CDR3 sequences, about three fifths of them present only once. The sequenced sample consisted of blood. The receptors shown here come from a man aged 25-45 years in good health.

V gene TRBV6-2 or TRBV6-3 combines with J gene TRBJ2-7, with D unresolved. Per the germline V gene, CDR1 is MNHEY and CDR2 is SVGEGT. This CDR3 region has 13 residues. The V end was cut by 5 bases, the J end by 2 bases, with 10 bases between. CDR3 sequence reads: CASSSSLTYEQYF. The CDR3 DNA follows: TGTGCCAGCAGTAGCTCCCTCACCTACGAGCAGTACTTC.

The chain recombines TRBV25-1 with TRBJ2-5, with D perhaps TRBD2 (7 bases). The J call is uncertain, as TRBJ2-7 better fits the DNA end. The CDR3 runs to 16 residues. Germline CDR1 is MGHDK and CDR2 is SYGVNS. Written as DNA, the CDR3 is TGTGCCAGCAGTATAGGGGGGAGGGGAGTACCCTACGAGCAGTACTTC. This encodes CASSIGGRGVPYEQYF.

Note on this clonotype: This could be a read error, since a much larger clone is one nucleotide away. The chain links TRBV20-1 to TRBJ2-1; D tentatively fits TRBD1 or TRBD2 (5 bases each). Trimming stripped 6 bases from V and 13 bases from J, with 13 bases between. CDR1 is DFQATT and CDR2 is SNEGSKA in the germline V gene (reference sequence). The CDR3 spans 10 residues. CDR3 in DNA: TGCAGTGCCCTAGGGGAGACCCAGTTCTTC. Protein sequence: CSALGETQFF.

This clonotype was picked up many times. The J gene is TRBJ2-2, the V gene TRBV11-2; 11 bases align to TRBD1. V gave up 4 bases and J gave up 6 bases; unmatched junction bases: 31. Germline V CDR1 and CDR2: SGHAT, FQNNGV. The CDR3 covers 24 residues. DNA of the CDR3: TGTGCCAGCAGCTCCGCCCCACCTCATACATTGGACAGGGGGCAAGAGGTTCGCGCCGGGGAGCTGTTTTTT. Protein sequence: CASSSAPPHTLDRGQEVRAGELFF.

The chain joins TRBV28 to TRBJ2-4; D unresolved. This CDR3 spans 15 amino acids. The germline V gene has CDR1 MDHEN and CDR2 SYDVKM. With 6 bases removed from V and 0 bases from J, the gap between germline ends came to 12 bases. The CDR3 coding sequence is TGTGCCAGCAGCCCCGTGGACCGAGCCAAAAACATTCAGTACTTC. Translation gives CASSPVDRAKNIQYF.

The chain has TRBV7-2 and TRBJ2-5; D might be TRBD2 (5 bases). This CDR3 has 15 amino acids. V shed 0 bases and J shed 5 bases, with 13 bases lying between them. The germline V gene encodes CDR1 SGHTA and CDR2 FQGNSA. CDR3 coding DNA: TGTGCCAGCAGCTTAGCCCAAGCCCCGGGGGAGACCCAGTACTTC. It specifies CASSLAQAPGETQYF.

The chain recombines TRBV11-1 with TRBJ2-3; 9 bases map to TRBD1. Per the germline V gene, CDR1 is SGHAT and CDR2 is FQDESV (reference sequence). V lost 6 bases to trimming and J lost 4 bases; unmatched junction nucleotides: 8. The CDR3 length is 15 residues. CDR3 protein: CASSQGDRDPDTQYF. In nucleotides, the CDR3 is TGTGCCAGCAGTCAAGGGGACAGGGATCCAGATACGCAGTATTTT.

Notes on this clonotype: Just one base apart from a much larger clone, this may be a read error. The J gene is TRBJ2-3, the V gene TRBV7-2, with D maybe TRBD2 (6 bases). CDR1 is SGHTA, CDR2 FQGNSA, per germline. Between the trimmed V and J ends, which lost 5 bases and 6 bases, there was a span of 15 bases. This CDR3 contains 14 residues. CDR3 residues: CASSVNGRGDTQYF. The CDR3 DNA sequence: TGTGCCAGCAGCGTGAACGGGAGAGGTGATACGCAGTATTTT.

This chain joins TRBV7-2 and TRBJ2-4, with no clear D. The ends were cut back, 4 bases at V and 7 bases at J, with 8 bases in the middle. This CDR3 comprises 12 residues. Germline V gene lookup returns CDR1 SGHTA and CDR2 FQGNSA. The CDR3 loop reads CASSSNRNIQYF. Here the CDR3 DNA reads TGTGCCAGCAGCTCCAACCGCAACATTCAGTACTTC.

The genes are TRBV6-2 or TRBV6-3 and TRBJ2-7; 8 positions agree with TRBD1. There are 16 residues in the CDR3. Germline values: CDR1 MNHEY, CDR2 SVGEGT. V shed 6 bases and J 3 bases; nucleotides not matched to a gene: 13. CDR3 sequence reads: CASRNPRTGGGYEQYF. The DNA for the CDR3 is TGTGCCAGCAGAAACCCCAGAACAGGGGGAGGCTACGAGCAGTACTTC.

The rearrangement uses TRBV12-3 or TRBV12-4 and TRBJ1-5, with D unresolved. This CDR3 spans 14 amino acids. Trimming removed 2 bases from V and 5 bases from J, with 10 bases in between. The CDR3 nucleotides read TGTGCCAGCAGTTTAAAGGGAAACCATCAGCCCCAGCATTTT. It translates to CASSLKGNHQPQHF.

The gene calls are TRBV7-2 and TRBJ2-3, with D perhaps TRBD1 or TRBD2 (7 bases each). The CDR3 is 16 amino acids. Germline assignment: CDR1 SGHTA and CDR2 FQGNSA. V shed 8 bases and J shed 1 base, with 19 bases lying between them. The CDR3 DNA reads TGTGCCAGCGCCATGAGGGCAGGGGGGGGCACAGATACGCAGTATTTT. It translates to CASAMRAGGGTDTQYF. Full variable domain (outside the CDR3, taken from reference TRBV7-2 and TRBJ2-3): GAGVSQSPSNKVTEKGKDVELRCDPISGHTALYWYRQSLGQGLEFLIYFQGNSAPDKSGLPSDRFSAERTGGSVSTLTIQRTQQEDSAVYLCASAMRAGGGTDTQYFGPGTRLTVL.

V and J are TRBV9 and TRBJ2-1; the D gene could be TRBD1 or TRBD2 (6 bases each). Germline CDR1 is SGDLS and CDR2 is YYNGEE. The CDR3 runs 13 residues. The ends were cut back, 2 bases at V and 10 bases at J, with 13 bases in the middle. Written as DNA, the CDR3 is TGTGCCAGCAGCGTCGAGGGGGAGGCGGAGCAGTTCTTC. Its protein product is CASSVEGEAEQFF.

The V call is TRBV9, the J call TRBJ2-1, with D maybe TRBD2 (5 bases). The CDR3 totals 15 residues. Trimming removed 5 bases from V and 6 bases from J, with 18 bases in between. Germline V CDR1 and CDR2: SGDLS, YYNGEE. The chain's CDR3 is CASSSAGISPNEQFF. In DNA, the CDR3 is TGTGCCAGCAGTTCTGCCGGGATTTCCCCCAATGAGCAGTTCTTC.

The chain has TRBV10-3 and TRBJ2-3; TRBD1 is a possible D gene (6 bases). Trimming pared 10 bases from V and 2 bases from J, leaving 13 bases between. The CDR3 contains 13 residues. Germline values: CDR1 ENHRY, CDR2 SYGVKD. CDR3 protein: CATLDRSTDTQYF. Written as DNA, the CDR3 is TGTGCCACGTTAGACAGGTCCACAGATACGCAGTATTTT.

The genes are TRBV4-3 and TRBJ2-1; the D is unclear. This CDR3 has 12 amino acids. V shed 0 bases and J shed 10 bases, with 7 bases lying between them. Germline V gene sequence: CDR1 LGHNA, CDR2 YSLEER. CDR3 residues: CASSQEGWEQFF. CDR3 coding DNA: TGCGCCAGCAGCCAAGAGGGATGGGAGCAGTTCTTC.

The chain is built from TRBV7-8 and TRBJ2-2; D ambiguous. CDR1 SGHVS and CDR2 FQNEAQ come from the germline V gene. V was cut by 4 bases and J by 7 bases, with 10 bases left in between. The length of the CDR3 is 13 residues. The CDR3: CASSYKLSGELFF. CDR3 nucleotides: TGTGCCAGCAGCTACAAGCTTAGCGGGGAGCTGTTTTTT. Supplemented by reference TRBV7-8 and TRBJ2-2, the full variable domain reads GAGVSQSPRYKVAKRGQDVALRCDPISGHVSLFWYQQALGQGPEFLTYFQNEAQLDKSGLPSDRFFAERPEGSVSTLKIQRTQQEDSAVYLCASSYKLSGELFFGEGSRLTVL.

The chain combines TRBV20-1 with TRBJ2-5; the D is unclear. V was pared by 3 bases and J by 5 bases, with 16 bases between. Per the germline V gene, CDR1 is DFQATT and CDR2 is SNEGSKA (reference sequence). The CDR3 totals 14 residues. CDR3 in amino acids: CSASFVESRETQYF. The DNA for the CDR3 is TGCAGTGCTAGCTTTGTCGAATCCCGGGAGACCCAGTACTTC.

V and J are TRBV7-2 and TRBJ2-5; D is perhaps TRBD2 (5 bases). The CDR3 extends over 14 amino acids. Trimming shortened V by 3 bases and J by 3 bases, and 11 bases separated the two germline ends. From germline, CDR1 is SGHTA and CDR2 FQGNSA. The CDR3 DNA follows: TGTGCCAGCAGCTTCGGGTCGGGAAAAGAGACCCAGTACTTC. This sequence encodes CASSFGSGKETQYF. Variable domain in full (rest from reference TRBV7-2 and TRBJ2-5): GAGVSQSPSNKVTEKGKDVELRCDPISGHTALYWYRQSLGQGLEFLIYFQGNSAPDKSGLPSDRFSAERTGGSVSTLTIQRTQQEDSAVYLCASSFGSGKETQYFGPGTRLLVL.

The CDR3 nucleotides read TGTGCCAGCAGCTTAGCAGGAGCGGGAAGCACAGATACGCAGTATTTT. Protein sequence: CASSLAGAGSTDTQYF. This chain uses TRBV13 with TRBJ2-3; TRBD2 agrees at 7 bases. Germline values: CDR1 PRHDT, CDR2 FYEKMQ (reference sequence). The CDR3 has 16 amino acids. V trimming: 1 base; J trimming: 0 bases; junction bases outside the gene matches: 4. The full variable domain, with the rest looked up from reference TRBV13 and TRBJ2-3, is AAGVIQSPRHLIKEKRETATLKCYPIPRHDTVYWYQQGPGQDPQFLISFYEKMQSDKGSIPDRFSAQQFSDYHSELNMSSLELGDSALYFCASSLAGAGSTDTQYFGPGTRLTVL.

This chain uses TRBV29-1 with TRBJ1-5; D not resolved. V gave up 4 bases and J gave up 6 bases, with 4 bases separating them. CDR3 size: 10 residues. Germline assignment: CDR1 SQVTM and CDR2 ANQGSEA. This CDR3 is CSVGPQPQHF. CDR3 DNA sequence: TGCAGCGTTGGTCCTCAGCCCCAGCATTTT.

The V and J genes are TRBV7-6 and TRBJ2-7, with D hard to call. The CDR3 runs to 13 residues. Trimming removed 5 bases from V and 2 bases from J, with 10 bases in between. In germline, CDR1 is SGHVS, CDR2 FNYEAQ. CDR3 residues: CASSPVAPYEQYF. The CDR3 coding sequence is TGTGCCAGCAGCCCCGTGGCCCCCTACGAGCAGTACTTC.